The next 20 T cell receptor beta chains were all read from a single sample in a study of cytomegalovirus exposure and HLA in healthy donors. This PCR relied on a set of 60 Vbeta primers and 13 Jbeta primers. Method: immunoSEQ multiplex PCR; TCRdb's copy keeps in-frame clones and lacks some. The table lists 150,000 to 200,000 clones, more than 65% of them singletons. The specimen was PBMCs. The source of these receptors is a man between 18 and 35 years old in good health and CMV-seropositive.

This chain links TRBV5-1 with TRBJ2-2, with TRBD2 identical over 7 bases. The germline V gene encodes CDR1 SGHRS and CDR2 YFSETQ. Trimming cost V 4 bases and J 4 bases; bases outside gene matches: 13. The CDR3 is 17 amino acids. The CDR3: CASSRMSGTTFTGELFF. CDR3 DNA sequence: TGCGCCAGCAGCCGAATGTCAGGGACTACTTTCACCGGGGAGCTGTTTTTT.

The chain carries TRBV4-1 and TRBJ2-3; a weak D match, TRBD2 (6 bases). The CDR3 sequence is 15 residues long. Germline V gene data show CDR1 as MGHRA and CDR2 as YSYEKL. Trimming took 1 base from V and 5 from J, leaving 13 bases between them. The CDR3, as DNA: TGCGCCAGCAGCCAAGTCGGCTCGCGGGGAGATACGCAGTATTTT. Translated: CASSQVGSRGDTQYF.

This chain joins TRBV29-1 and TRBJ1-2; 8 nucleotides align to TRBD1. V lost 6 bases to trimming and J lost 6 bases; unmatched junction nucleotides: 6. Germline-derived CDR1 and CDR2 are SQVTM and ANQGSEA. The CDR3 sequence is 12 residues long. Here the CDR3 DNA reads TGCAGCGTCGGGACAGGAACCCATGGCTACACCTTC. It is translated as CSVGTGTHGYTF.

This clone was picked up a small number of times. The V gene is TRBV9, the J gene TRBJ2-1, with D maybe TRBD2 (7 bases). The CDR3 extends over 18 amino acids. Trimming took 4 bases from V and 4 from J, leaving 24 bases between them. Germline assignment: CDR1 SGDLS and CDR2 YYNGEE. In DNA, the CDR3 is TGTGCCAGCAGCCTTCCCCAACAGCGGGGAGGGGGGTACAATGAGCAGTTCTTC. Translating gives CASSLPQQRGGGYNEQFF.

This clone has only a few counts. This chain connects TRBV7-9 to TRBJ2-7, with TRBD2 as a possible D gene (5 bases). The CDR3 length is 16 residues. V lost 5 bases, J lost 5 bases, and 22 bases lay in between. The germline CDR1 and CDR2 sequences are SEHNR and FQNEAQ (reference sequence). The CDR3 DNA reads TGTGCCAGCAGCCTCCTTGATGAACCGGGGTACGACGAGCAGTACTTC. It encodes CASSLLDEPGYDEQYF.

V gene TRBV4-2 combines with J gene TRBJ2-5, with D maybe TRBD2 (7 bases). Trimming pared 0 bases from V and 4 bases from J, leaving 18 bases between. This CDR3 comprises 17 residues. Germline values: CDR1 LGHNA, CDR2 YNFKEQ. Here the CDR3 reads CASSQDIVGGLRETQYF. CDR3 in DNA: TGTGCCAGCAGCCAAGATATAGTGGGGGGGCTTAGAGAGACCCAGTACTTC.

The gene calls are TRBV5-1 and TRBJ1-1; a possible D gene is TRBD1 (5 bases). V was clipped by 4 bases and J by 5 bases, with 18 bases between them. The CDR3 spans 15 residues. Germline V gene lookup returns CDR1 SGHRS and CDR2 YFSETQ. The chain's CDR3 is CASSPDRQGRTEAFF. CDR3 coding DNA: TGCGCCAGCAGCCCGGACCGGCAGGGAAGGACTGAAGCTTTCTTT.

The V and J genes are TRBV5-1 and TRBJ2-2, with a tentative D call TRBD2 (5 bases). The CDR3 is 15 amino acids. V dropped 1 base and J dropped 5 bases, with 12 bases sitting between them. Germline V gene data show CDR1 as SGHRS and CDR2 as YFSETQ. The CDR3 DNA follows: TGCGCCAGCAGCTTGTGGACTGAATCAACCGGGGAGCTGTTTTTT. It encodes CASSLWTESTGELFF.

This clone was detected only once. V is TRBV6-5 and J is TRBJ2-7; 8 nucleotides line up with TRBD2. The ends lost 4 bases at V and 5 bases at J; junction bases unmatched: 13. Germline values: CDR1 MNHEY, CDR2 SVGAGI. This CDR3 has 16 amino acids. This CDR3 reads CASSLVTSGRANEQYF. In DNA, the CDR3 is TGTGCCAGCAGTTTGGTCACGAGCGGGAGAGCCAACGAGCAGTACTTC.

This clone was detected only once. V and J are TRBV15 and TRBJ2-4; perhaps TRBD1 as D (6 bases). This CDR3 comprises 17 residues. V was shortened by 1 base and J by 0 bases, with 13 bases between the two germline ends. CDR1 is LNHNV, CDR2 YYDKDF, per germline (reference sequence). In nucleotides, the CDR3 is TGTGCCACCAGCAGAGCCAGGGGCCCGATAGCCAAAAACATTCAGTACTTC. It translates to CATSRARGPIAKNIQYF.

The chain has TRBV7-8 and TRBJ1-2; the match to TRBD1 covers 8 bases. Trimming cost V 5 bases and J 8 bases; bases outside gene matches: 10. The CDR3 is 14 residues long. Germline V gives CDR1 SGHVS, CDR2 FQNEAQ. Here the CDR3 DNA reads TGTGCCAGCAGCCGTTCCGGGACAGGAGTGGGCTACACCTTC. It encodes CASSRSGTGVGYTF.

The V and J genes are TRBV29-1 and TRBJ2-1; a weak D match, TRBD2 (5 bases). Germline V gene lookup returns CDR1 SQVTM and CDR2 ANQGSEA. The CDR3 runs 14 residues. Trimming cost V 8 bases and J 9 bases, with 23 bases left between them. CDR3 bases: TGCAGCAGAGGAGACTACATTCCGGTGCGTGAGCAGTTCTTC. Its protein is CSRGDYIPVREQFF.

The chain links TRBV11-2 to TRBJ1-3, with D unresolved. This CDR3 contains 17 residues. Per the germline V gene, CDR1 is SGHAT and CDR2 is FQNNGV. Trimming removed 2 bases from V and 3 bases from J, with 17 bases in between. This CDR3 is CASSLIFAAESGNTIYF. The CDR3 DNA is TGTGCCAGCAGCTTAATTTTCGCGGCAGAGAGTGGAAACACCATATATTTT.

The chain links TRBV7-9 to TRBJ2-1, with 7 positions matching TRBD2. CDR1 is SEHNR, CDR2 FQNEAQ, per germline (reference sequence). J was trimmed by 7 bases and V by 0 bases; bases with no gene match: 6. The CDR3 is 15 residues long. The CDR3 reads CASSLAYSGRNEQFF. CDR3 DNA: TGTGCCAGCAGCTTAGCGTATTCCGGGAGGAATGAGCAGTTCTTC.

The CDR3 here is CASSAWGTGTYEQYF. In DNA form, the CDR3 reads TGTGCCAGCTCCGCGTGGGGGACAGGAACCTACGAGCAGTACTTC. The chain combines TRBV28 with TRBJ2-7, with 8 bases that match TRBD1. Losses at the gene ends were 8 bases for V and 2 bases for J; bases not matched to a gene: 11. CDR1 is MDHEN, CDR2 SYDVKM, per germline. This CDR3 is built from 15 residues.

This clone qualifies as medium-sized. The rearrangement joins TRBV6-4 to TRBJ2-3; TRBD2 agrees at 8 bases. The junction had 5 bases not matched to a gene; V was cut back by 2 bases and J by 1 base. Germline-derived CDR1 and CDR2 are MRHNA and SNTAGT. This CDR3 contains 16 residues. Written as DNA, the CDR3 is TGTGCCAGCAGTGACGGGACTAGTGGGGGCACAGATACGCAGTATTTT. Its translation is CASSDGTSGGTDTQYF.

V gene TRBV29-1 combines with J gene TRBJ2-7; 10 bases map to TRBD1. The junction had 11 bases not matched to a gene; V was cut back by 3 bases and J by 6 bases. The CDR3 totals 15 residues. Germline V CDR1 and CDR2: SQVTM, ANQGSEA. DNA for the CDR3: TGCAGCGTTGAGAATAGGGACAGGGGATTGGGCGAGCAGTACTTC. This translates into CSVENRDRGLGEQYF.

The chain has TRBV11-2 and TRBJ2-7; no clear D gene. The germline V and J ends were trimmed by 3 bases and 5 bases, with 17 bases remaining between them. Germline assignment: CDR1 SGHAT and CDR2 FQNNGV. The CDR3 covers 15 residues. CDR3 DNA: TGTGCCAGCAGCTTCAGGCCTTTTCGGCGCGACGAGCAGTACTTC. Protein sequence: CASSFRPFRRDEQYF.

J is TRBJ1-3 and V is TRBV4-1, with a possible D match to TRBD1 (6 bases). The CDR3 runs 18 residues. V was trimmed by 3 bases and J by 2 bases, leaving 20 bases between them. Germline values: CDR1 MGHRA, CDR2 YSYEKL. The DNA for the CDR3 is TGCGCCAGCAGCCAGAGACAGGAGTCAAGAGTAGCTGGAAACACCATATATTTT. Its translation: CASSQRQESRVAGNTIYF.

The CDR3 DNA follows: TGCGCCAGCAGCTTGGAGGGGGTGGGAACTGAAGCTTTCTTT. Its protein product is CASSLEGVGTEAFF. The J gene is TRBJ1-1, the V gene TRBV5-1; D possibly corresponds to TRBD1 (6 bases). V was shortened by 0 bases and J by 5 bases, with 11 bases between the two germline ends. This CDR3 is 14 amino acids long. Germline CDR1 is SGHRS and CDR2 is YFSETQ. The whole variable domain, filled in from reference TRBV5-1 and TRBJ1-1, reads KAGVTQTPRYLIKTRGQQVTLSCSPISGHRSVSWYQQTPGQGLQFLFEYFSETQRNKGNFPGRFSGRQFSNSRSEMNVSTLELGDSALYLCASSLEGVGTEAFFGQGTRLTVV.